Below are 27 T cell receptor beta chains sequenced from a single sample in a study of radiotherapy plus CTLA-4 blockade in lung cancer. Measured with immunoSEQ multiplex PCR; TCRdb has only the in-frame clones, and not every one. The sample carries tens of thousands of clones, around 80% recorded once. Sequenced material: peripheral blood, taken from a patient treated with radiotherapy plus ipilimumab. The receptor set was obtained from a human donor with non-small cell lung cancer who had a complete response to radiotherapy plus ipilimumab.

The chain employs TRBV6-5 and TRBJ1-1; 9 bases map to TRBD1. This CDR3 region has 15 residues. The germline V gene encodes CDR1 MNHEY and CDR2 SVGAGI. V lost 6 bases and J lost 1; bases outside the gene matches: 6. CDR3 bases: TGTGCCAGCAGCCGAACGGGACAGGGGAACACTGAAGCTTTCTTT. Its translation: CASSRTGQGNTEAFF.

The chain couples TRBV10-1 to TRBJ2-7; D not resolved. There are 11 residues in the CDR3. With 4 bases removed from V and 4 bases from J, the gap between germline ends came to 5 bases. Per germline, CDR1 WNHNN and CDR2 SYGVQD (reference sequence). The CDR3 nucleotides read TGCGCCAGCAGTGGGGGATACGAGCAGTACTTC. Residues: CASSGGYEQYF.

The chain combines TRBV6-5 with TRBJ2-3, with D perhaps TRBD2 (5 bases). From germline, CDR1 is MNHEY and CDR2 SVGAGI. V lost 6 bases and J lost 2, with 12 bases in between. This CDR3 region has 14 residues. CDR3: CASRVLGYTDTQYF. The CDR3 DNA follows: TGTGCCAGCAGGGTACTAGGTTACACAGATACGCAGTATTTT.

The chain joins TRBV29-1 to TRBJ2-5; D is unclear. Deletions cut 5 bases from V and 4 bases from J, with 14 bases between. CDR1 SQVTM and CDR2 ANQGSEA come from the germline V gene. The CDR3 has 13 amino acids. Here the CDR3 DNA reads TGCAGCGTTCCCTTGGCCCTCACAGAGACCCAGTACTTC. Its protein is CSVPLALTETQYF.

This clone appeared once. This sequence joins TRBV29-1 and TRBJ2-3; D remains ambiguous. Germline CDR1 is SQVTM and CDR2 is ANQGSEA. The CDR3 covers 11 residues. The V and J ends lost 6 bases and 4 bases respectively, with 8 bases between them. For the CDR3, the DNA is TGCAGCGTCCGTGGGCCAGATACGCAGTATTTT. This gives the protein CSVRGPDTQYF.

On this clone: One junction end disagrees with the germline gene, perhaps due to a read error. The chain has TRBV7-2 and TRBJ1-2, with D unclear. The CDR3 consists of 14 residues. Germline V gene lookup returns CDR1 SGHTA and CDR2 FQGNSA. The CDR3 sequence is CASRLGRESYGYTF. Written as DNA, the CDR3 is TGTGCCAGCAGGTTAGGGAGGGAGAGTTATGGCTACACCTTC. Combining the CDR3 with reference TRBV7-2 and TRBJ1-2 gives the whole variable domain GAGVSQSPSNKVTEKGKDVELRCDPISGHTALYWYRQSLGQGLEFLIYFQGNSAPDKSGLPSDRFSAERTGGSVSTLTIQRTQQEDSAVYLCASRLGRESYGYTFGSGTRLTVV.

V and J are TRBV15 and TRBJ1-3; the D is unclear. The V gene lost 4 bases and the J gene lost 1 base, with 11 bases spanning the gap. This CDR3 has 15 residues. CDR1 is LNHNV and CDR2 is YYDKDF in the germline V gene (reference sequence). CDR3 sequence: CATSTGLFSGNTIYF. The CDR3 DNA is TGTGCCACCAGCACCGGCCTTTTTTCTGGAAACACCATATATTTT.

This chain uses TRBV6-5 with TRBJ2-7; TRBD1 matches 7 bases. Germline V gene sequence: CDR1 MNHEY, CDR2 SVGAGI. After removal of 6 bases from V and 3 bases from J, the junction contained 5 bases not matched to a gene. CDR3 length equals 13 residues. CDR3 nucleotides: TGTGCCAGCAGGCGGACAGGAAGCTACGAGCAGTACGTC. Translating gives CASRRTGSYEQYV.

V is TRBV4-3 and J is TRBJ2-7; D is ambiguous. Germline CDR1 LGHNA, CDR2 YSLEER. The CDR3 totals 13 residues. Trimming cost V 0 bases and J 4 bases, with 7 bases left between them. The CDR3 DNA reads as TGCGCCAGCAGCCAAGATAGGGCTTACGAGCAGTACTTC. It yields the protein CASSQDRAYEQYF.

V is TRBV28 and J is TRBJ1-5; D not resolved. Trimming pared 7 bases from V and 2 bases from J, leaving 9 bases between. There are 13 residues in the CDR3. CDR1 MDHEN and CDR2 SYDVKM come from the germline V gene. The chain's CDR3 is CASIALGNQPQHF. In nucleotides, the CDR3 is TGTGCCAGCATCGCCCTAGGCAATCAGCCCCAGCATTTT.

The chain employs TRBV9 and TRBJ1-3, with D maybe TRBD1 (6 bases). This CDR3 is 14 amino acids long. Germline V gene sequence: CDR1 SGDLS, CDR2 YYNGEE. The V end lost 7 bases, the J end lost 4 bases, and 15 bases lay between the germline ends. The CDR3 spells CASGDGGRGNTIYF. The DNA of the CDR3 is TGTGCCAGCGGGGACGGGGGGCGAGGAAACACCATATATTTT.

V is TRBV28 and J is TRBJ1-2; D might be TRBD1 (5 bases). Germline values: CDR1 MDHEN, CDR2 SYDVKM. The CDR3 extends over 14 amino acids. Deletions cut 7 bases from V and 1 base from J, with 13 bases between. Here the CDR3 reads CASTSQDSNYGYTF. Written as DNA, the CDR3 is TGTGCCAGCACCTCCCAAGACAGTAACTATGGCTACACCTTC.

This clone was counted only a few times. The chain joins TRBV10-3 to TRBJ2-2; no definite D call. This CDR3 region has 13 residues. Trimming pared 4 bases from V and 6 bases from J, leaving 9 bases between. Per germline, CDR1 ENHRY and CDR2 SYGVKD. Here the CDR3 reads CAISGSLAGELFF. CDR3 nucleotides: TGTGCCATCAGTGGGTCACTGGCCGGGGAGCTGTTTTTT.

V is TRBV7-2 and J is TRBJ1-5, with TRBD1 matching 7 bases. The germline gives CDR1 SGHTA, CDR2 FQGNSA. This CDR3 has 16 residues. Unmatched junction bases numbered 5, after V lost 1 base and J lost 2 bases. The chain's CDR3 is CASSLEKTGGNQPQHF. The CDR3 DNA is TGTGCCAGCAGCTTAGAAAAAACAGGGGGCAATCAGCCCCAGCATTTT.

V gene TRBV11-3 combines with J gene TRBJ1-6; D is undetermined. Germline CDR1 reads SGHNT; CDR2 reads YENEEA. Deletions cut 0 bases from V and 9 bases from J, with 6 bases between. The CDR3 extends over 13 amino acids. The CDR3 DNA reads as TGTGCCAGCAGCTTAGACGTGCGTTCACCCCTCCACTTT. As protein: CASSLDVRSPLHF.

CDR3 in amino acids: CASSVGTATYEQYF. CDR3 nucleotides: TGTGCCAGCAGCGTAGGGACCGCCACCTACGAGCAGTACTTC. This chain links TRBV9 with TRBJ2-7; unclear D gene. Trimming took off 0 bases at V and 2 bases at J, with 9 bases between the two ends. The CDR3 sequence is 14 residues long. The germline gives CDR1 SGDLS, CDR2 YYNGEE.

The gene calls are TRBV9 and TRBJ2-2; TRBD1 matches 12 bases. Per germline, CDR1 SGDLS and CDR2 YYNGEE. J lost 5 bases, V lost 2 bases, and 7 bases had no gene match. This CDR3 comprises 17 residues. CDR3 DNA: TGTGCCAGCAGCGTCCAGGGACAGGGGGCAGGGACCGGGGAGCTGTTTTTT. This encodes CASSVQGQGAGTGELFF.

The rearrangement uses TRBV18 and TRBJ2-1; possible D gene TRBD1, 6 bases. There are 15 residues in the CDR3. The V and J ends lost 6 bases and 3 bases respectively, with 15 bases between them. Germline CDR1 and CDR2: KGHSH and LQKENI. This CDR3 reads CASSPGESYYNEQFF. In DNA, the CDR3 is TGTGCCAGCTCCCCAGGGGAAAGCTACTACAATGAGCAGTTCTTC. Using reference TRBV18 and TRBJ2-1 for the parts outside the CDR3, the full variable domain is NAGVMQNPRHLVRRRGQEARLRCSPMKGHSHVYWYRQLPEEGLKFMVYLQKENIIDESGMPKERFSAEFPKEGPSILRIQQVVRGDSAAYFCASSPGESYYNEQFFGPGTRLTVL.

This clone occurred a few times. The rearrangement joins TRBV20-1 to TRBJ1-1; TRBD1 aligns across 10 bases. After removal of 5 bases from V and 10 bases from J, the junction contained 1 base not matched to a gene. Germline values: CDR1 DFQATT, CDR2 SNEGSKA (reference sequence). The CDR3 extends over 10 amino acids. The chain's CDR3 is CSARTGGAFF. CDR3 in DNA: TGCAGTGCTCGGACAGGGGGAGCTTTCTTT.

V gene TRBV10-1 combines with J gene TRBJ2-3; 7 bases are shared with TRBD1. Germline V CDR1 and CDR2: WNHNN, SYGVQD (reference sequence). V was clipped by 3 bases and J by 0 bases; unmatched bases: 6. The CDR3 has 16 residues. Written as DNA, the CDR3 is TGCGCCAGCAGTGAAGCCGGGACAGCTAGCACAGATACGCAGTATTTT. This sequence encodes CASSEAGTASTDTQYF.

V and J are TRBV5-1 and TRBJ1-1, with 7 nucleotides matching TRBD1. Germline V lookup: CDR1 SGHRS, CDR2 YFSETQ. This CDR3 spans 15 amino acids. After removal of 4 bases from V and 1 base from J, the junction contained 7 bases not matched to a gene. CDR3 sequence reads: CASSQQQGPNTEAFF. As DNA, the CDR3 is TGCGCCAGCAGCCAGCAACAGGGGCCGAACACTGAAGCTTTCTTT.

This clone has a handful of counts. The CDR3 nucleotides are TGTGCCAGCAGCCCCTGGGACGTTAGAGACGAGCAGTACTTC. As protein: CASSPWDVRDEQYF. J is TRBJ2-7 and V is TRBV5-5, with D perhaps being TRBD1 or TRBD2 (5 bases each). CDR3 length: 14 amino acids. V lost 4 bases and J 5 bases, leaving 16 bases between the germline ends. Germline V lookup: CDR1 SGHKS, CDR2 YYEKEE (reference sequence).

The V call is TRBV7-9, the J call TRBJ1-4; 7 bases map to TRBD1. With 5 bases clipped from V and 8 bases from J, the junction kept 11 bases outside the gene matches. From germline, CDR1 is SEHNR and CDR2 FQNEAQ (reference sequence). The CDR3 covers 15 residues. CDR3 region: CASSDGQSRGEKLFF. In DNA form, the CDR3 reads TGTGCCAGCAGCGATGGACAGTCCAGGGGGGAAAAACTGTTTTTT.

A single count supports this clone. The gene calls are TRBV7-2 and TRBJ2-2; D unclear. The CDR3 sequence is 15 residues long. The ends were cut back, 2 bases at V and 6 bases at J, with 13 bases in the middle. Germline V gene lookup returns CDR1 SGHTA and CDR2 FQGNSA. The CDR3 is CASSLTGFRSGELFF. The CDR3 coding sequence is TGTGCCAGCAGCTTAACGGGTTTTAGATCCGGGGAGCTGTTTTTT.

The chain's CDR3 is CASSGTSAWDEQFF. The CDR3 DNA reads as TGTGCCAGCAGCGGGACTAGCGCCTGGGATGAGCAGTTCTTC. The chain is built from TRBV5-5 and TRBJ2-1; 10 bases are shared with TRBD2. Germline V gives CDR1 SGHKS, CDR2 YYEKEE (reference sequence). V lost 4 bases to trimming and J lost 8 bases; unmatched junction nucleotides: 6. CDR3 length: 14 residues.

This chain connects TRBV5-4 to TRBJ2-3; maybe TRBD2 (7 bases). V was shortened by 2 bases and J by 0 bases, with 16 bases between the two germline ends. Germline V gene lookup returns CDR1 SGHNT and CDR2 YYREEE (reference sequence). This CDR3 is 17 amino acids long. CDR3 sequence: CASSLTLRGGSTDTQYF. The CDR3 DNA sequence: TGTGCCAGCAGCTTAACTTTAAGGGGGGGGAGCACAGATACGCAGTATTTT.

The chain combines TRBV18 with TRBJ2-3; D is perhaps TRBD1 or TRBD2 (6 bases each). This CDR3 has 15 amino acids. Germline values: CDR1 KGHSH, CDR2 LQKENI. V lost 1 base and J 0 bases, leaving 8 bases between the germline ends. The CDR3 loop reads CASSPQGGSTDTQYF. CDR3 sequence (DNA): TGTGCCAGCTCACCACAGGGGGGAAGCACAGATACGCAGTATTTT.